One sample yielded the 14 T cell receptor beta chains listed below, sequenced in a study of CD8 T cells in ankylosing spondylitis. A single record per CDR3 protein comes from TCRdb applying MiXCR to the 5' RACE reads. The data show some 340,000 distinct CDR3 sequences, roughly 15% seen once. Sequencing was performed on blood, either unsorted or a sorted T cell fraction (not recorded which). The receptors were sampled from a male donor with ankylosing spondylitis or in good health (not recorded which).

In its sample, this clonotype was seen a few times. The chain carries TRBV29-1 and TRBJ2-5, with 9 bases matching TRBD1. With 3 bases clipped from V and 2 bases from J, the junction kept 4 bases outside the gene matches. Germline V CDR1 and CDR2: SQVTM, ANQGSEA. This CDR3 comprises 14 residues. The chain's CDR3 is CSVEEGTGQETQYF. The CDR3 DNA follows: TGCAGCGTTGAGGAGGGGACAGGGCAAGAGACCCAGTACTTC. Together with reference TRBV29-1 and TRBJ2-5, the CDR3 gives the full variable domain: SAVISQKPSRDICQRGTSLTIQCQVDSQVTMMFWYRQQPGQSLTLIATANQGSEATYESGFVIDKFPISRPNLTFSTLTVSNMSPEDSSIYLCSVEEGTGQETQYFGPGTRLLVL.

V gene TRBV20-1 combines with J gene TRBJ2-6; 11 nucleotides line up with TRBD1. In germline, CDR1 is DFQATT, CDR2 SNEGSKA (reference sequence). Losses at the gene ends were 4 bases for V and 4 bases for J; bases not matched to a gene: 12. The CDR3 contains 18 residues. The chain's CDR3 is CSATPLDRGHSGANVLTF. CDR3 DNA: TGCAGTGCTACCCCGTTGGACAGGGGGCACTCCGGGGCCAACGTCCTGACTTTC.

The sample holds many counts of this clonotype. This chain joins TRBV5-1 and TRBJ1-2; 8 nucleotides align to TRBD1. This CDR3 region has 15 residues. V lost 2 bases and J lost 2; bases outside the gene matches: 5. Looked up from germline, CDR1 is SGHRS and CDR2 is YFSETQ. Here the CDR3 reads CASSFGSGGNYGYTF. CDR3 in DNA: TGCGCCAGCAGCTTCGGATCAGGGGGCAACTATGGCTACACCTTC.

In this sample, this clonotype turned up a few times. The rearrangement joins TRBV10-3 to TRBJ2-1, with 7 bases matching TRBD1. Germline V gene lookup returns CDR1 ENHRY and CDR2 SYGVKD. Trimming removed 2 bases from V and 9 bases from J; junction bases left unmatched: 10. The CDR3 covers 15 residues. This CDR3 is CAISEVGTVGSEQFF. In DNA form, the CDR3 reads TGTGCCATCAGTGAGGTCGGGACAGTAGGTAGTGAGCAGTTCTTC.

The rearrangement joins TRBV11-2 to TRBJ2-2; D may be TRBD1 (5 bases). The V gene lost 3 bases and the J gene lost 4 bases, with 18 bases spanning the gap. Germline assignment: CDR1 SGHAT and CDR2 FQNNGV. The CDR3 length is 17 residues. The chain's CDR3 is CASSFPRTTPSTGELFF. The CDR3 DNA reads as TGTGCCAGCAGCTTCCCTCGGACAACCCCGAGCACCGGGGAGCTGTTTTTT.

The J gene is TRBJ1-1, the V gene TRBV6-1; 7 positions match TRBD1. Losses at the gene ends were 6 bases for V and 5 bases for J; bases not matched to a gene: 3. CDR3 length: 12 amino acids. CDR1 and CDR2 (germline): MNHNS, SASEGT. CDR3: CASRETGTEAFF. CDR3 DNA: TGTGCCAGCAGGGAGACAGGGACTGAAGCTTTCTTT.

This clonotype was recorded a few times. Written as DNA, the CDR3 is TGCGCCAGCAGCTCCTACTACATGACTAGCGGGGTTGGGGATACGCAGTATTTT. Residues: CASSSYYMTSGVGDTQYF. This rearrangement joins TRBV5-1 to TRBJ2-3; 11 bases are a match to TRBD2. The CDR3 has 18 amino acids. The germline V gene has CDR1 SGHRS and CDR2 YFSETQ. Trimming at V came to 3 bases and at J to 6 bases, leaving 15 bases not matched to a gene.

This CDR3 is CASSLQATSGTEQYF. CDR3 DNA: TGTGCCAGCAGTTTACAAGCGACTAGCGGAACCGAGCAGTACTTC. The chain links TRBV12-3 or TRBV12-4 to TRBJ2-7; 9 bases fit TRBD2. This CDR3 has 15 residues. V lost 2 bases and J lost 6; bases outside the gene matches: 8.

In its sample, this clonotype was seen a few times. The CDR3 spells CASSPTGYDTGELFF. The CDR3 nucleotides read TGTGCCAGCAGTCCAACAGGGTACGACACCGGGGAGCTGTTTTTT. V and J are TRBV2 and TRBJ2-2; maybe TRBD1 (6 bases). Trimming pared 5 bases from V and 3 bases from J, leaving 13 bases between. Germline V gives CDR1 SNHLY, CDR2 FYNNEI. There are 15 residues in the CDR3.

The rearrangement links TRBV18 to TRBJ2-7; 11 bases map to TRBD2. V lost 2 bases to trimming and J lost 2 bases; unmatched junction nucleotides: 8. CDR1 and CDR2 from the germline V gene are KGHSH and LQKENI. This CDR3 is 17 amino acids long. CDR3: CASSPVVASGGTYEQYF. The CDR3 bases are TGTGCCAGCTCACCAGTGGTCGCTAGCGGGGGGACCTACGAGCAGTACTTC.

This clonotype was counted only a few times. CDR3 sequence (DNA): TGCGCCAGCAGCCAGGGACTGCCTACGAGCTCCTATAATTCACCCCTCCACTTT. This sequence encodes CASSQGLPTSSYNSPLHF. This chain connects TRBV5-1 to TRBJ1-6; TRBD1 is a possible D gene (5 bases). V was clipped by 4 bases and J by 0 bases, with 17 bases between them. From germline, CDR1 is SGHRS and CDR2 YFSETQ. The CDR3 contains 18 residues.

This clonotype was detected ten times or more. V usage is TRBV6-5 and J usage is TRBJ2-2; no definite D call. CDR1 MNHEY and CDR2 SVGAGI come from the germline V gene. This CDR3 has 14 amino acids. V was shortened by 1 base and J by 8 bases, with 11 bases between the two germline ends. CDR3 bases: TGTGCCAGCAGTTACTACGGCGTTAGTGGGGAGCTGTTTTTT. Encoded protein: CASSYYGVSGELFF.

This clonotype appeared a few times. The chain is built from TRBV10-3 and TRBJ2-5, with 7 bases matching TRBD1. Germline assignment: CDR1 ENHRY and CDR2 SYGVKD. The CDR3 contains 14 residues. V lost 6 bases, J lost 0 bases, and 4 bases stayed unmatched. The CDR3 DNA reads as TGTGCCATCAGCTTTGGGACAGACCAAGAGACCCAGTACTTC. It yields the protein CAISFGTDQETQYF.

The CDR3 DNA reads TGCGCCAGCAGCTTCACGGGACTAGCGGGAGGCGAGCAGTACTTC. It translates to CASSFTGLAGGEQYF. The chain couples TRBV5-1 to TRBJ2-7; 15 nucleotides line up with TRBD2. The CDR3 runs to 15 residues. The germline CDR1 and CDR2 sequences are SGHRS and YFSETQ. Unmatched junction bases numbered 3, after V lost 2 bases and J lost 6 bases.